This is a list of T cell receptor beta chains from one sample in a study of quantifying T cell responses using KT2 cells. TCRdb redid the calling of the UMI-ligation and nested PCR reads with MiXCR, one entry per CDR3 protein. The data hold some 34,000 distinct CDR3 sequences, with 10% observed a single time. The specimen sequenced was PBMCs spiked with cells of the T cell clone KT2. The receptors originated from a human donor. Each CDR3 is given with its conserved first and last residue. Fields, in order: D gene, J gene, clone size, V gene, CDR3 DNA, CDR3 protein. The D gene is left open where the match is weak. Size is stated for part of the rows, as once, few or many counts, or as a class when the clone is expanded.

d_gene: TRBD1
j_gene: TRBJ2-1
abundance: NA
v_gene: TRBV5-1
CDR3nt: TGCGCCAGCAGCTGGACAGGGTTTAATGAGCAGTTCTTC
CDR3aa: CASSWTGFNEQFF

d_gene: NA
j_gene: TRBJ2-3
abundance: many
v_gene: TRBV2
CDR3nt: TGTGCCAGCAGTGCCCCGTTCACAGATACGCAGTATTTT
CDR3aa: CASSAPFTDTQYF

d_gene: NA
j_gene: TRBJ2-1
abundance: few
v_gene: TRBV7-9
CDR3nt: TGTGCCAGCAGCTCGAACGGGCTTTACAATGAGCAGTTCTTC
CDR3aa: CASSSNGLYNEQFF

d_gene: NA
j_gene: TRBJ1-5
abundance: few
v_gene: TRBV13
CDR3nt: TGTGCCAGCAGCTTAGGACAGGGAGGTCAGCCCCAGCATTTT
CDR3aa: CASSLGQGGQPQHF

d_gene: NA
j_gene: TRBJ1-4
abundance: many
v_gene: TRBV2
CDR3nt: TGTGCCAGCAGTGAGAAGAGACAGGTTGAAAAACTGTTTTTT
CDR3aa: CASSEKRQVEKLFF

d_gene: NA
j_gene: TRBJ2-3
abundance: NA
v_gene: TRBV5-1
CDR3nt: TGCGCCAGCAGCTTGGAGGGCAGGACCACAGATACGCAGTATTTT
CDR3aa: CASSLEGRTTDTQYF

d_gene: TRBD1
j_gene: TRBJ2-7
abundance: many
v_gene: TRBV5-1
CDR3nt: TGCGCCAGCAGCTTTGGGGACAGGTCTTCCGAGCAGTACTTC
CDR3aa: CASSFGDRSSEQYF

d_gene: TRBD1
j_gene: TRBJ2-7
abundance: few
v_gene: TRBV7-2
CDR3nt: TGTGCCAGCAGCTTAGTAGGGGACAGATACGAGCAGTACTTC
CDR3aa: CASSLVGDRYEQYF

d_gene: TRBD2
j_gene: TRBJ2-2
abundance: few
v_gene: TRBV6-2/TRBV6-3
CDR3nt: TGTGCCAGCAGCGGACTAGCGGGCCGCGGCACCGGGGAGCTGTTTTTT
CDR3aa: CASSGLAGRGTGELFF

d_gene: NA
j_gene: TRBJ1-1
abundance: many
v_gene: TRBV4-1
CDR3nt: TGCGCCAGCAGCCTATACGGCCGGGCCCTCACTGAAGCTTTCTTT
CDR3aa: CASSLYGRALTEAFF

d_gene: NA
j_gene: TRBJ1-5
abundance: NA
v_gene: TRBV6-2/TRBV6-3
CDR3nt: TGTGCCAGCCAGGCTGTGGATCAGCCCCAGCATTTT
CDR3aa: CASQAVDQPQHF

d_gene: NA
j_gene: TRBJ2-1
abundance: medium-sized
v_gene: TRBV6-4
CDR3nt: TGTGCCAGCAGTGACTCGACCTCTGGGAATAATGAGCAGTTCTTC
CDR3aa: CASSDSTSGNNEQFF

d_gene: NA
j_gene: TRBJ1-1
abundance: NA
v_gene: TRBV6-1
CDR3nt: TGTGCCAGCAGTTGGAACCCCCCTCTGAACACTGAAGCTTTCTTT
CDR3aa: CASSWNPPLNTEAFF

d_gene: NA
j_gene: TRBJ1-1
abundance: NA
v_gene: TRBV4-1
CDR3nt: TGCGCCAGCAGCCAAGAATCCAGGGCCACTGAAGCTTTCTTT
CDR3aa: CASSQESRATEAFF

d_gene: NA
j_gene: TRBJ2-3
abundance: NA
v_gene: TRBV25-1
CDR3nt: TGTGCCAGCAGTGATCGGAGGGTAATAGATACGCAGTATTTT
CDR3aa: CASSDRRVIDTQYF

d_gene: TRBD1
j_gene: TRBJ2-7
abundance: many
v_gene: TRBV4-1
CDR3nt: TGCGCCAGCAGCCAAGTACAGGGGGTGTCCTCCTACGAGCAGTACTTC
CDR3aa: CASSQVQGVSSYEQYF

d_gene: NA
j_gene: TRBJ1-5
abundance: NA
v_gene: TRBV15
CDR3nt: TGTGCCACCAGCAGAGATCTGGATCAGCCCCAGCATTTT
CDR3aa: CATSRDLDQPQHF

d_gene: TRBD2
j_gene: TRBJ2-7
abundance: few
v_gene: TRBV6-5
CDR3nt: TGTGCCAGCAGTTACTCGAGATCCAGCGGGAGTCTCTACGAGCAGTACTTC
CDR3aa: CASSYSRSSGSLYEQYF

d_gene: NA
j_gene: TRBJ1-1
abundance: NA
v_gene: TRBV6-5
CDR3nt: TGTGCCAGCAGTTACTCGGCAGATTACACTGAAGCTTTCTTT
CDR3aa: CASSYSADYTEAFF

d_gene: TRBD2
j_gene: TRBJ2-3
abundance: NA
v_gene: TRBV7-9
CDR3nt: TGTGCCAGCAGCTCAATGGGGAACCCGGGACTAGCGGTTCGGTTTACGCAGTATTTT
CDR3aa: CASSSMGNPGLAVRFTQYF

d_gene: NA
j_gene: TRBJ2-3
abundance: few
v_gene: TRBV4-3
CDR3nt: TGCGCCAGCAGCCAAGATGTAGCGTTGAGTTTAACAGATACGCAGTATTTT
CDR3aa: CASSQDVALSLTDTQYF

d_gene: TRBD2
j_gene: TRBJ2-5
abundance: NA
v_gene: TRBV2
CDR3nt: TGTGCCAGCTTCCCGGGACTAGCCCGTAAAGGGACCCAGTACTTC
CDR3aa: CASFPGLARKGTQYF

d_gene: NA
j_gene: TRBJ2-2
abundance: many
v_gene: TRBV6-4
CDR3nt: TGTGCCAGCAGTGACTCGAGCACCGGGGAGCTGTTTTTT
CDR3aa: CASSDSSTGELFF

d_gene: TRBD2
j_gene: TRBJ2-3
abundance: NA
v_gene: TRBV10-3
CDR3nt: TGTGCCATCTCCGGGGGGGGATTCACAGATACGCAGTATTTT
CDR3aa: CAISGGGFTDTQYF

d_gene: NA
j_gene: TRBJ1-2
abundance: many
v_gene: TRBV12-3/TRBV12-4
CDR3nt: TGTGCCAGCAGTAAAACAGATAACTATGGCTACACCTTC
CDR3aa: CASSKTDNYGYTF

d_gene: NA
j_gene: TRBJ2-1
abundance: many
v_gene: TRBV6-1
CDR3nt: TGTGCCAGCAGTGCCGGAGGCGGGACCTACAATGAGCAGTTCTTC
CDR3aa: CASSAGGGTYNEQFF

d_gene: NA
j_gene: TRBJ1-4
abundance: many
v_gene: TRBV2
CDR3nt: TGTGCCAGCAGTTATTCGTGGGATGAAAAACTGTTTTTT
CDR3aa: CASSYSWDEKLFF

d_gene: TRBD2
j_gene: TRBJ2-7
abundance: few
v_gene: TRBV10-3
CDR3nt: TGTGCCATCAGTCAAGGGACTACCGGCGAGCAGTACTTC
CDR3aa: CAISQGTTGEQYF

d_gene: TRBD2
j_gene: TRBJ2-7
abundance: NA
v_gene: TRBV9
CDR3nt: TGTGCCAGCAGCGGACTAGCGGGATACGAGCAGTACTTC
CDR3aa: CASSGLAGYEQYF

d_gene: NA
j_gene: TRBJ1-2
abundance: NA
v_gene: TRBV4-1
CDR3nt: TGCGCCAGCAGCCAAGGGCCGGGCTTCCCCGCTTATGGCTACACCTTC
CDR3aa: CASSQGPGFPAYGYTF

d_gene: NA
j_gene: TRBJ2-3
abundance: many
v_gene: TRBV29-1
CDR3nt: TGCAGCGTTGGTGGGACGCCACCAGATACGCAGTATTTT
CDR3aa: CSVGGTPPDTQYF

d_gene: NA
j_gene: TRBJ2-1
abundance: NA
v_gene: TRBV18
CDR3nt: TGTGCCAGCTCACCGGGACGGCTCAATGAGCAGTTCTTC
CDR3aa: CASSPGRLNEQFF

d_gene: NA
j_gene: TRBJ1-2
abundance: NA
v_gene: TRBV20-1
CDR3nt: TGCAGTGCTAGAGTGCCACTGGCCGCCGATGGCTACACCTTC
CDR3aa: CSARVPLAADGYTF

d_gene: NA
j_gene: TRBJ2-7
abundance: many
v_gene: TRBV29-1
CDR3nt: TGCAGCGTTGGAAAGGGGACGGGGGAGCAGTACTTC
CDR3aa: CSVGKGTGEQYF

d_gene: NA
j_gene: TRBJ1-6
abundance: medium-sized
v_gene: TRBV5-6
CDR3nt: TGTGCCAGCAGCTTGTGGACAGCATCACCCCTCCACTTT
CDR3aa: CASSLWTASPLHF

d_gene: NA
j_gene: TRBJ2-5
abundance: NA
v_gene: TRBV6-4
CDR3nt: TGTGCCAGCAGTGAGTACCAAGAGACCCAGTACTTC
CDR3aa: CASSEYQETQYF

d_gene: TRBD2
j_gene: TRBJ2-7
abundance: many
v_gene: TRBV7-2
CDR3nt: TGTGCCAGCAGCTTAGCGGGGGGGTCCTACGAGCAGTACTTC
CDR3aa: CASSLAGGSYEQYF

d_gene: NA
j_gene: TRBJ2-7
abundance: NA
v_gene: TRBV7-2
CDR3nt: TGTGCCAGCAGCCAGACGGGGGCCTCCTACGAGCAGTACTTC
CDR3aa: CASSQTGASYEQYF

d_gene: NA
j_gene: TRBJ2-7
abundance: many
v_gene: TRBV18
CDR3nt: TGTGCCAGCTCACCGTCAGGGAACTACGAGCAGTACTTC
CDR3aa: CASSPSGNYEQYF

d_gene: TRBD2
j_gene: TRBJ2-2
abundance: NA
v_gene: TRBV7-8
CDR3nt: TGTGCCAGCAGCCCCAACGGAATACTAGCGACCAGCGGAGCCGGGGAGCTGTTTTTT
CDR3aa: CASSPNGILATSGAGELFF

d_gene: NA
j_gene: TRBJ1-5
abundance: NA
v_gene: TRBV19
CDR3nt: TGTGCCGCGGGCGGGATCCATCAGCCCCAGCATTTT
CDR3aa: CAAGGIHQPQHF

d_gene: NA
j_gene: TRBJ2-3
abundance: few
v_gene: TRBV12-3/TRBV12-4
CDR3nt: TGTGCTAGCAGTTTAGAGACAGCCTCAGACGGGGATACGCAGTATTTT
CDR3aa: CASSLETASDGDTQYF

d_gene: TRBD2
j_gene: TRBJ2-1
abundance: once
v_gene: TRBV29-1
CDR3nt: TGCAGCGCCGCCGGGGGGTTGGATAACAATGAGCCGTTCTTC
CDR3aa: CSAAGGLDNNEPFF

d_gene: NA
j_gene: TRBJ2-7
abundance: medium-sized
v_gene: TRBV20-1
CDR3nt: TGCAGTGCGAGGACTGGGAGCTCCTACGAGCAGTACTTC
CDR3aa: CSARTGSSYEQYF

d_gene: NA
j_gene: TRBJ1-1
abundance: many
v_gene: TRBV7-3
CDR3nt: TGTGCCAGCAGCTTAACCTCCCAGGGCAGTACTGAAGCTTTCTTT
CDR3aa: CASSLTSQGSTEAFF